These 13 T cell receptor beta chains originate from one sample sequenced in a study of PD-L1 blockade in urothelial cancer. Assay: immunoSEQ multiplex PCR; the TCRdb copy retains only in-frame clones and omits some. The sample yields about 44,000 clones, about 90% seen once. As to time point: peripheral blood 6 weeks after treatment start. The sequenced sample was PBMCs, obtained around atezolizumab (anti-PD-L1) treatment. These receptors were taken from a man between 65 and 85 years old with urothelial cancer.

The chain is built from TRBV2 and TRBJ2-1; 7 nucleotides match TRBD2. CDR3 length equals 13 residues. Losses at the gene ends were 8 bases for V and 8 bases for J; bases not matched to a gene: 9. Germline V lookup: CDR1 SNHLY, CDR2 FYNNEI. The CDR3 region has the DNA TGTGCCAGCTTCCGGGAGGAAGGTGATGAGCAGTTCTTC. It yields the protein CASFREEGDEQFF.

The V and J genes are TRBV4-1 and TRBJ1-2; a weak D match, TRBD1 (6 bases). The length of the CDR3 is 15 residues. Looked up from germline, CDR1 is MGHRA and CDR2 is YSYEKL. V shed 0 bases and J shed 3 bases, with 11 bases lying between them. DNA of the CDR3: TGCGCCAGCAGCCAAGAAGACAGGAGCTACTATGGCTACACCTTC. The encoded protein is CASSQEDRSYYGYTF.

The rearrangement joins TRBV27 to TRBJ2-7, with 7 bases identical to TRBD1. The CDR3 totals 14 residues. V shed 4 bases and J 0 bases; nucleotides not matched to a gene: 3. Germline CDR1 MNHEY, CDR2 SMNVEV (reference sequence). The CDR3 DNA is TGTGCCAGCAGTTACCGGGACAGCTCCTACGAGCAGTACTTC. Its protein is CASSYRDSSYEQYF.

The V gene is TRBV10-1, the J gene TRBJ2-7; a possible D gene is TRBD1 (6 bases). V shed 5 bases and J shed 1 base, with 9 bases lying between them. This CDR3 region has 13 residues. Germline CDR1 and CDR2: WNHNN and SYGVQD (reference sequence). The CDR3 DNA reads TGCGCCAGCAGTAGAACAGGGTCCTACGAGCAGTACTTC. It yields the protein CASSRTGSYEQYF.

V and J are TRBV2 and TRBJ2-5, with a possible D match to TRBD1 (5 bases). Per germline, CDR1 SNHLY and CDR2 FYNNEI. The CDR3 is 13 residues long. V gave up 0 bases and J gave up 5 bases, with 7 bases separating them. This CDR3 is CASSEAGVETQYF. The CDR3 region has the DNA TGTGCCAGCAGTGAAGCAGGGGTGGAGACCCAGTACTTC.

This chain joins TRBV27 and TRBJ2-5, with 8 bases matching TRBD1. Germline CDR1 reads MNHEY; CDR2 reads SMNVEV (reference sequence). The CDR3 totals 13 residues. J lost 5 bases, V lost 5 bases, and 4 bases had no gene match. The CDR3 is CASSPGGWETQYF. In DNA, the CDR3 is TGTGCCAGCAGTCCAGGGGGCTGGGAGACCCAGTACTTC.

DNA for the CDR3: TGTGCCAGCAGCCACTCAGGGGGCTACGAGCAGTACTTC. This encodes CASSHSGGYEQYF. The V gene is TRBV5-6, the J gene TRBJ2-7; 7 bases line up with TRBD1. The V and J ends lost 4 bases and 3 bases, in that order; junction bases with no gene match: 4. Looked up from germline, CDR1 is SGHDT and CDR2 is YYEEEE. This CDR3 has 13 residues. Complete variable domain (other parts from reference TRBV5-6 and TRBJ2-7): DAGVTQSPTHLIKTRGQQVTLRCSPKSGHDTVSWYQQALGQGPQFIFQYYEEEERQRGNFPDRFSGHQFPNYSSELNVNALLLGDSALYLCASSHSGGYEQYFGPGTRLTVT.

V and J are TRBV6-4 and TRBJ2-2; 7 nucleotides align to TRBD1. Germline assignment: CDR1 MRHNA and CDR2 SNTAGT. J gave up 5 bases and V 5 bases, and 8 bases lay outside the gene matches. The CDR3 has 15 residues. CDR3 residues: CASSTRQGGTGELFF. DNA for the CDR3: TGTGCCAGCAGTACCCGACAGGGTGGTACCGGGGAGCTGTTTTTT.

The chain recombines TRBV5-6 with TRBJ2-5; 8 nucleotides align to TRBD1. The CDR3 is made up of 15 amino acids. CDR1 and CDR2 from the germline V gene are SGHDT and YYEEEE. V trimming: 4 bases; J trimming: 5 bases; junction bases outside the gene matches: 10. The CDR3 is CASSRLRGPWETQYF. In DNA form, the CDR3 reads TGTGCCAGCAGCCGCCTCAGGGGGCCTTGGGAGACCCAGTACTTC.

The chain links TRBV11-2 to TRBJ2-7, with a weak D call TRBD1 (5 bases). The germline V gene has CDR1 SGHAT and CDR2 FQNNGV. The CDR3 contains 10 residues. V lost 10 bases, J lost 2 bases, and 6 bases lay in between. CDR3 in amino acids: CATGTYEQYF. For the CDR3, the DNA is TGTGCCACAGGGACCTACGAGCAGTACTTC. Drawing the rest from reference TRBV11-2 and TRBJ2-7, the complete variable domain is EAGVAQSPRYKIIEKRQSVAFWCNPISGHATLYWYQQILGQGPKLLIQFQNNGVVDDSQLPKDRFSAERLKGVDSTLKIQPAKLEDSAVYLCATGTYEQYFGPGTRLTVT.

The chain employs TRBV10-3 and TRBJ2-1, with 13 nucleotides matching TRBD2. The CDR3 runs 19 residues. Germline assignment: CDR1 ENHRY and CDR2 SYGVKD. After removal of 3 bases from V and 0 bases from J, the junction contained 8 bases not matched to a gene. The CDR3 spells CAISDVGLAGKSSYNEQFF. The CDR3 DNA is TGTGCCATCAGTGACGTGGGACTAGCGGGAAAAAGCTCCTACAATGAGCAGTTCTTC.

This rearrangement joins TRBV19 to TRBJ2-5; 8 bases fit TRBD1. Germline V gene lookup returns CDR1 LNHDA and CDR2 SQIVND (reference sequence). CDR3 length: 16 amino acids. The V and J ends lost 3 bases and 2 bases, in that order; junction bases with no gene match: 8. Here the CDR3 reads CASSIPTGVGQETQYF. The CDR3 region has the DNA TGTGCCAGTAGTATCCCGACAGGGGTGGGTCAAGAGACCCAGTACTTC.

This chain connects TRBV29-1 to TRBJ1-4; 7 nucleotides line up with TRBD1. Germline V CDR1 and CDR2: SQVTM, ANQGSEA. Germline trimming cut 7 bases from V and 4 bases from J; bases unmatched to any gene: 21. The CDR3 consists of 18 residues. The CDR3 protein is CSASPGTDAVGGNEKLFF. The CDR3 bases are TGCAGCGCCAGCCCGGGGACAGATGCCGTCGGGGGTAATGAAAAACTGTTTTTT.